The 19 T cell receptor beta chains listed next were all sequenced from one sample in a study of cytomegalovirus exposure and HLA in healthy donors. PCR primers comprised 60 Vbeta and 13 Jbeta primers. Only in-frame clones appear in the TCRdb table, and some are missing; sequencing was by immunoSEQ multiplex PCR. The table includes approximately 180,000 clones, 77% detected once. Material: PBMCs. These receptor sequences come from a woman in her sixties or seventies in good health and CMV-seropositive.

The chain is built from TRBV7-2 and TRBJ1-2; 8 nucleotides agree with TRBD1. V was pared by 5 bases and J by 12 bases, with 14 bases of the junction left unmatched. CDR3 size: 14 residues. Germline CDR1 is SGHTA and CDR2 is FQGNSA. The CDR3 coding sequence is TGTGCCAGCAGCACCGGTGGGGGACAGGCGGAGGACACCTTC. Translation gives CASSTGGGQAEDTF.

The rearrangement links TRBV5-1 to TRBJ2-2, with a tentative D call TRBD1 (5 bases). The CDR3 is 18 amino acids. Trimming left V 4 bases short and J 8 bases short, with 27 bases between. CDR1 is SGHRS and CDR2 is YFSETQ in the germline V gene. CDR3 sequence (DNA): TGCGCCAGCAGCCCAGCCCTGGGCGTGGGGCAGCCGCGGGGGGAGCTGTTTTTT. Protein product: CASSPALGVGQPRGELFF. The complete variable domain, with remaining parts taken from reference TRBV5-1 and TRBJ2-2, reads KAGVTQTPRYLIKTRGQQVTLSCSPISGHRSVSWYQQTPGQGLQFLFEYFSETQRNKGNFPGRFSGRQFSNSRSEMNVSTLELGDSALYLCASSPALGVGQPRGELFFGEGSRLTVL.

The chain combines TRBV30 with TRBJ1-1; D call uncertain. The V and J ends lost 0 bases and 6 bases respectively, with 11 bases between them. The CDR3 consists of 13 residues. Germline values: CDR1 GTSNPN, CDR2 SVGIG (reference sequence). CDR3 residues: CAWSVRRSSEAFF. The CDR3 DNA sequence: TGTGCCTGGAGTGTACGCAGGTCCTCTGAAGCTTTCTTT.

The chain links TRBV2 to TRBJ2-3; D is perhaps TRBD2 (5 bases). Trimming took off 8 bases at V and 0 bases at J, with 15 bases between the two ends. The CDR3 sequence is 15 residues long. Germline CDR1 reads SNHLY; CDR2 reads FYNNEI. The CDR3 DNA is TGTGCCAGCGTCAGGAGGTGGACTAGCACAGATACGCAGTATTTT. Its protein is CASVRRWTSTDTQYF.

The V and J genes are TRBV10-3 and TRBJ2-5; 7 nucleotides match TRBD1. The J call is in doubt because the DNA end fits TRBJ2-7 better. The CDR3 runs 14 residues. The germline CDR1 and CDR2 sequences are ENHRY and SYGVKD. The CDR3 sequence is CAISEEGQTYEQYF. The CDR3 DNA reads TGTGCCATCAGTGAAGAGGGACAGACCTACGAGCAGTACTTC.

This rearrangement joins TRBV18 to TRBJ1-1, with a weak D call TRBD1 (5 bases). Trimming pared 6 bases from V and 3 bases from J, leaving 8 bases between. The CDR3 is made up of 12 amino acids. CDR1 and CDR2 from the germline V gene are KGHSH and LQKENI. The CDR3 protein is CASSWGDTEAFF. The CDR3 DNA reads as TGTGCCAGCTCCTGGGGGGACACTGAAGCTTTCTTT.

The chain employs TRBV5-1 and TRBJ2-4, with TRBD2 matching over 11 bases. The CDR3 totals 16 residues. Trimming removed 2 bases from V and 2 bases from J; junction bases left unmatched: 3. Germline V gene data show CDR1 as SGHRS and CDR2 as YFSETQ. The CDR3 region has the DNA TGCGCCAGCAGCTTTGGGACTAGCGGATCCAAAAACATTCAGTACTTC. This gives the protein CASSFGTSGSKNIQYF.

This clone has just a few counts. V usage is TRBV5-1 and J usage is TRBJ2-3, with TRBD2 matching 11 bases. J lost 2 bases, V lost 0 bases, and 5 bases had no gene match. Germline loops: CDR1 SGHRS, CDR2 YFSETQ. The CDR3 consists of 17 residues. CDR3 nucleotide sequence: TGCGCCAGCAGCTTGGTAGCGGGGGGGGTATCCACAGATACGCAGTATTTT. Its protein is CASSLVAGGVSTDTQYF.

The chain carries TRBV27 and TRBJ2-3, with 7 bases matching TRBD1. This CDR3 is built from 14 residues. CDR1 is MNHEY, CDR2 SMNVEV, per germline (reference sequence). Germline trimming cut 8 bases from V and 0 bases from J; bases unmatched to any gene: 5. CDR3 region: CASGRGFSTDTQYF. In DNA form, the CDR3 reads TGTGCCAGCGGCAGGGGGTTTAGCACAGATACGCAGTATTTT.

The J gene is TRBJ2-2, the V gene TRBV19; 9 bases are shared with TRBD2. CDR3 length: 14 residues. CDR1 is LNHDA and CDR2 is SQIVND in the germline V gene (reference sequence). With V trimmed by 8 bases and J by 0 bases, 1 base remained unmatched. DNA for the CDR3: TGTGCCAGTTCTAGCGGGGCGAACACCGGGGAGCTGTTTTTT. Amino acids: CASSSGANTGELFF. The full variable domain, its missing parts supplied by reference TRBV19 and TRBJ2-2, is DGGITQSPKYLFRKEGQNVTLSCEQNLNHDAMYWYRQDPGQGLRLIYYSQIVNDFQKGDIAEGYSVSREKKESFPLTVTSAQKNPTAFYLCASSSGANTGELFFGEGSRLTVL.

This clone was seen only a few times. The CDR3 is CASSIAASQETQYF. The CDR3 DNA sequence: TGTGCCAGTAGTATAGCGGCTAGCCAAGAGACCCAGTACTTC. The rearrangement joins TRBV19 to TRBJ2-5; D is unresolved. Trimming took off 1 base at V and 1 base at J, with 7 bases between the two ends. The germline gives CDR1 LNHDA, CDR2 SQIVND (reference sequence). This CDR3 is built from 14 residues.

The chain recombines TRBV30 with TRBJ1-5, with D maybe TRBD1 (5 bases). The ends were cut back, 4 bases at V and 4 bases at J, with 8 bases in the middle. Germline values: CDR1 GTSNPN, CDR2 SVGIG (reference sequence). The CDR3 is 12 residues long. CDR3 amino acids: CAWTGLNQPQHF. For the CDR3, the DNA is TGTGCCTGGACAGGGCTTAATCAGCCCCAGCATTTT. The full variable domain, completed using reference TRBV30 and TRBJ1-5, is SQTIHQWPATLVQPVGSPLSLECTVEGTSNPNLYWYRQAAGRGLQLLFYSVGIGQISSEVPQNLSASRPQDRQFILSSKKLLLSDSGFYLCAWTGLNQPQHFGDGTRLSIL.

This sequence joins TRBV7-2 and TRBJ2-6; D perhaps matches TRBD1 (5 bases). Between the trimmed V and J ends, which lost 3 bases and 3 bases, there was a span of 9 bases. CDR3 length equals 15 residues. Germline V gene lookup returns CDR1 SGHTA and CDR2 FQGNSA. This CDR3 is CASSLLGRGANVLTF. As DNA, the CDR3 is TGTGCCAGCAGCTTGCTGGGGCGTGGGGCCAACGTCCTGACTTTC.

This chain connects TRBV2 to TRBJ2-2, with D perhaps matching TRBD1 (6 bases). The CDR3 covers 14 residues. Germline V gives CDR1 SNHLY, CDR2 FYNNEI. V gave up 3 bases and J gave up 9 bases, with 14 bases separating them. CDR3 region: CASSDRGATRELFF. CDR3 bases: TGTGCCAGCAGTGACAGGGGCGCGACAAGGGAGCTGTTTTTT.

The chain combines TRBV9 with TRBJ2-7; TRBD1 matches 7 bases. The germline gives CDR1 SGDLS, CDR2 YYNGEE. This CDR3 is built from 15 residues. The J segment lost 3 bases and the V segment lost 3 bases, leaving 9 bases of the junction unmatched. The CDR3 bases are TGTGCCAGCAGCGAGGCCGGGACAGTGGTCTACGAGCAGTACTTC. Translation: CASSEAGTVVYEQYF.

CDR3 nucleotide sequence: TGTGCCATCAGTGAGTCGAAGGGATCGGACAGGAGCGAGCAGTACTTC. Protein product: CAISESKGSDRSEQYF. The chain carries TRBV10-3 and TRBJ2-7; 7 bases line up with TRBD1. J lost 6 bases, V lost 0 bases, and 11 bases had no gene match. Germline V gene sequence: CDR1 ENHRY, CDR2 SYGVKD. This CDR3 is built from 16 residues.

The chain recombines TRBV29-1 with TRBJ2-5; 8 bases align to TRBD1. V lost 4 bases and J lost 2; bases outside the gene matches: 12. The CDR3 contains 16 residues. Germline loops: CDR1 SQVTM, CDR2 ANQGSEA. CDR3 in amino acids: CSVVLPRTGRQETQYF. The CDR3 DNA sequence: TGCAGCGTTGTACTACCTAGGACAGGGCGTCAAGAGACCCAGTACTTC.

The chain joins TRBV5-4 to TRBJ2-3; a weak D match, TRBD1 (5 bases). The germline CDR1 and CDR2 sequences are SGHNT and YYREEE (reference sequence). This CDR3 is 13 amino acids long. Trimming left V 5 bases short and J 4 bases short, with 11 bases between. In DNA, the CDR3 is TGTGCCAGCAGACCGACAGAGGCAGATACGCAGTATTTT. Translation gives CASRPTEADTQYF.

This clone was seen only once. The CDR3 region is CASSEGLAGHGTYNEQFF. CDR3 coding DNA: TGTGCCAGCAGCGAGGGACTAGCGGGACACGGGACCTACAATGAGCAGTTCTTC. The rearrangement joins TRBV21-1 to TRBJ2-1; TRBD2 reflects the table's D call only, with no check against the DNA. TRBV21-1 is noted as a pseudogene. The CDR3 loop spans 18 amino acids.